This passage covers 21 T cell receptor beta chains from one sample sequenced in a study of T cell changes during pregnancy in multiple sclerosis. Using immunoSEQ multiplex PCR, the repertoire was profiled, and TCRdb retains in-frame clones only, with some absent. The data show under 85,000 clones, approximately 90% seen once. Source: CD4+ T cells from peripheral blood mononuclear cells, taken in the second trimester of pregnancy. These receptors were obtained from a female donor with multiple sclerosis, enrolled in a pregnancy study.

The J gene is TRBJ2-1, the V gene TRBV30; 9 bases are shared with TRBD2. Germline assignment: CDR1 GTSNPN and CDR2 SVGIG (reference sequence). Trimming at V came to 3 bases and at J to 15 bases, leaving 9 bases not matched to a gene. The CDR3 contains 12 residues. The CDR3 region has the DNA TGTGCCTGGAGGGGTGAAGCGGGGGGTTTGTTCTTC. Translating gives CAWRGEAGGLFF.

The CDR3 bases are TGTGCCAGTAGCCTCCGCAGGGGCCCTAATGAAAAACTGTTTTTT. This gives the protein CASSLRRGPNEKLFF. The chain links TRBV19 to TRBJ1-4; possible D gene TRBD1, 6 bases. This CDR3 region has 15 residues. V was clipped by 6 bases and J by 3 bases, with 14 bases between them. Germline V gene lookup returns CDR1 LNHDA and CDR2 SQIVND (reference sequence).

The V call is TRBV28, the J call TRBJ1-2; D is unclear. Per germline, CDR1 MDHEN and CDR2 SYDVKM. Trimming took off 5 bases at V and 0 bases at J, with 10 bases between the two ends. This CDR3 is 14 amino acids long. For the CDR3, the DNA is TGTGCCAGCAGTAGTTACAGTGCTAACTATGGCTACACCTTC. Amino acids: CASSSYSANYGYTF.

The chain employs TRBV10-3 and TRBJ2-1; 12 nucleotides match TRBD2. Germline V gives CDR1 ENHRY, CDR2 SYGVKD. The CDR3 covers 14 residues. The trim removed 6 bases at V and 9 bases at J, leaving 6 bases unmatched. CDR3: CAISLAGGQGEQFF. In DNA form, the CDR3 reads TGTGCCATCAGCCTAGCGGGAGGGCAGGGTGAGCAGTTCTTC.

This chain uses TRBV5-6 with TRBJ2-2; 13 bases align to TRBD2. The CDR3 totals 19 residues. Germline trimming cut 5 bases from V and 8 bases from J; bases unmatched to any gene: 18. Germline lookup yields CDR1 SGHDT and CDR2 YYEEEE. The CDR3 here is CASRSLSGLAGDISGELFF. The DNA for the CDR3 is TGTGCCAGCAGGTCCTTGTCAGGACTAGCGGGAGATATTTCTGGGGAGCTGTTTTTT.

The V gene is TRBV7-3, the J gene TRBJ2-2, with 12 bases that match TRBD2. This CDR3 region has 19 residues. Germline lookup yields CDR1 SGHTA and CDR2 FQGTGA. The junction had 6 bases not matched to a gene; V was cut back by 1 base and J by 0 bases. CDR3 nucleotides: TGTGCCAGCAGCTTAAAGCTACTAGCGGGAGGTCCGAACACCGGGGAGCTGTTTTTT. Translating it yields CASSLKLLAGGPNTGELFF.

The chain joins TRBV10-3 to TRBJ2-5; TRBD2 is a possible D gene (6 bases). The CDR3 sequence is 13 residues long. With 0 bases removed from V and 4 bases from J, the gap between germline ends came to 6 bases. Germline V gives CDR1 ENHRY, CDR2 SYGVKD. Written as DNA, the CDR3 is TGTGCCATCAGTGAGTCGGGAGGAGAGACCCAGTACTTC. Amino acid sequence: CAISESGGETQYF.

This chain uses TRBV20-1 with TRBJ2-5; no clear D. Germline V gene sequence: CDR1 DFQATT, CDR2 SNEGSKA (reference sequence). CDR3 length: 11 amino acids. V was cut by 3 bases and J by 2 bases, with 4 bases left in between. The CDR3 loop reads CSASHQETQYF. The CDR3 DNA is TGCAGTGCTAGCCATCAAGAGACCCAGTACTTC.

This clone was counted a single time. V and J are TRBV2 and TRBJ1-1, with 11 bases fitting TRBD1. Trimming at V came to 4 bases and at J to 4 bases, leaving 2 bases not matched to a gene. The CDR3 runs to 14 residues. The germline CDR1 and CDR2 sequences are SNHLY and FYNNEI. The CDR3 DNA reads TGTGCCAGCAGTGGGACAGGGGGCTTCACTGAAGCTTTCTTT. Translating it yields CASSGTGGFTEAFF.

CDR3 sequence reads: CASSQGGVKFSEAFF. The DNA of the CDR3 is TGTGCCAGCAGTCAGGGCGGGGTTAAGTTCTCTGAAGCTTTCTTT. The genes are TRBV6-5 and TRBJ1-1; D perhaps matches TRBD1 (5 bases). Trimming shortened V by 5 bases and J by 6 bases, and 19 bases separated the two germline ends. Germline values: CDR1 MNHEY, CDR2 SVGAGI. The CDR3 is made up of 15 amino acids.

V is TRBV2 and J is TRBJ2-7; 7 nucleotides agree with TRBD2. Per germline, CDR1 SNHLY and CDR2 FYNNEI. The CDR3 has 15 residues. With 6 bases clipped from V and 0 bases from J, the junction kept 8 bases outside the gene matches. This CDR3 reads CASRAWGGISYEQYF. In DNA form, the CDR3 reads TGTGCCAGCAGGGCCTGGGGGGGAATCTCCTACGAGCAGTACTTC.

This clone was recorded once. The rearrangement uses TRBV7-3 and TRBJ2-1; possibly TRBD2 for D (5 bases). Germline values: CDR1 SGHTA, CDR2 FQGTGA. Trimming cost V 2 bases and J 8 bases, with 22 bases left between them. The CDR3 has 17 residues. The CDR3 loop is CASSLGGGLTLDDEQFF. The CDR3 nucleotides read TGTGCCAGCAGCTTAGGAGGCGGGTTGACACTCGACGATGAGCAGTTCTTC. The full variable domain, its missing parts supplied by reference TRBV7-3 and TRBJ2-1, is GAGVSQTPSNKVTEKGKYVELRCDPISGHTALYWYRQSLGQGPEFLIYFQGTGAADDSGLPNDRFFAVRPEGSVSTLKIQRTERGDSAVYLCASSLGGGLTLDDEQFFGPGTRLTVL.

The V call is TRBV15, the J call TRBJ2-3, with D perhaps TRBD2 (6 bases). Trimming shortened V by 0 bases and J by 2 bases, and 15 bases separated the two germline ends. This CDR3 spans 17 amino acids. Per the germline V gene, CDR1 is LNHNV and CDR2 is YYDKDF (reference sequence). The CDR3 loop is CATSRDIVAATTDTQYF. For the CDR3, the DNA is TGTGCCACCAGCAGAGATATAGTAGCGGCTACCACAGATACGCAGTATTTT.

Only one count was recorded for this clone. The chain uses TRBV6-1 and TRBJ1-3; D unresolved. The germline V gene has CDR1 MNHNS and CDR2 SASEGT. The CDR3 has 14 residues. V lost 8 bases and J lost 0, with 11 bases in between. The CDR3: CASVSGRSGNTIYF. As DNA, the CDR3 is TGTGCCAGCGTTTCAGGCCGCTCTGGAAACACCATATATTTT.

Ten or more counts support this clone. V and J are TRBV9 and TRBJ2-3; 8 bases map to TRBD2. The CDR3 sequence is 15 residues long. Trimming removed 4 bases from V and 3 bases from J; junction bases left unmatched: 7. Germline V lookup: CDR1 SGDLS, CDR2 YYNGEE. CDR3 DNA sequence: TGTGCCAGCAGCCCGCGGGGGGTATTGACAGATACGCAGTATTTT. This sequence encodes CASSPRGVLTDTQYF.

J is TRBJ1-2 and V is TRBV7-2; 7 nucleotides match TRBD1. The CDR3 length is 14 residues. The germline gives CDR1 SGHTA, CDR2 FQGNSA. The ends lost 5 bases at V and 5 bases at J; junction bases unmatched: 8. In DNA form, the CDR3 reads TGTGCCAGCAGCATTCCCGGGACAGTTTATGGCTACACCTTC. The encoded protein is CASSIPGTVYGYTF.

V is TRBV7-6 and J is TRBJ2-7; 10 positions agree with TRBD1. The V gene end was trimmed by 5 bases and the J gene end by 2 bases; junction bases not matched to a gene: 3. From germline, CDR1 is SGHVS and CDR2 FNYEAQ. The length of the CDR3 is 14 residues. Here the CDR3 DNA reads TGTGCCAGCAGCCCCGACAGGGGGCCCTACGAGCAGTACTTC. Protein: CASSPDRGPYEQYF.

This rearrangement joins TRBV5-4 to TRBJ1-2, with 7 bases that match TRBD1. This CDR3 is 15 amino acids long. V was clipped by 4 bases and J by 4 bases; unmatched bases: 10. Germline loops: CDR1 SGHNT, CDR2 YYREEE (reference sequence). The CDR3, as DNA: TGTGCCAGCAGCCGGGGACAGACTGTCTTCTATGGCTACACCTTC. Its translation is CASSRGQTVFYGYTF.

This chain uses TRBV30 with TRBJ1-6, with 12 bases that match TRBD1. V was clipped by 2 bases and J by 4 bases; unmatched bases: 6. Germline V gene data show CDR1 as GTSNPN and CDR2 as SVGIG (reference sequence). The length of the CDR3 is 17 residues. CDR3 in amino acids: CAWSPGTGGAYNSPLHF. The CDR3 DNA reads TGTGCCTGGAGTCCCGGGACAGGGGGCGCTTATAATTCACCCCTCCACTTT.

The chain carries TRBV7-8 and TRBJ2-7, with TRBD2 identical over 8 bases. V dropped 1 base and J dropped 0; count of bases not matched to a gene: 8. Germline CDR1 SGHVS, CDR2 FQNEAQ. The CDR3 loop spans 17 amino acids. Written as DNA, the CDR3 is TGTGCCAGCAGCTTAGTGCATAGCGGGACGAGCTCCTACGAGCAGTACTTC. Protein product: CASSLVHSGTSSYEQYF.

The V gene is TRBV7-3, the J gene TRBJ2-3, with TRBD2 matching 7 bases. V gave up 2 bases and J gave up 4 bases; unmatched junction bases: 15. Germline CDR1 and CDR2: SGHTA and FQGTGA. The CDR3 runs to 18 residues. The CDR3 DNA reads TGTGCCAGCAGCTTACGTTCAGCCGCGGGGGTCTCAGCAGATACGCAGTATTTT. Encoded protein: CASSLRSAAGVSADTQYF.